These 27 T cell receptor beta chains were sequenced from one sample in a study of Ad26.COV2.S vaccination and SARS-CoV-2 variants. Treatment given: 15 to 20 received Ad26.COV2.S at low or high dose, single or two shots; a few received placebo; per-sample allocation not given. Sampling occurred on day 63 after the first vaccine or placebo injection. Assay used: immunoSEQ multiplex PCR; TCRdb lists only in-frame clones, some missing. The table has 350,000 to 500,000 clones, around 90% seen once. The sample was peripheral blood, taken in a trial of Ad26.COV2.S vaccine versus placebo. These receptor sequences come from a person between 18 and 65 years old who received the Ad26.COV2.S COVID-19 vaccine or a placebo.

This sequence joins TRBV7-9 and TRBJ1-1, with D unclear. Germline values: CDR1 SEHNR, CDR2 FQNEAQ (reference sequence). The CDR3 consists of 15 residues. The germline V and J ends were trimmed by 5 bases and 2 bases, with 15 bases remaining between them. In DNA form, the CDR3 reads TGTGCCAGCAGCCCCCCCACTGACCCCAACACTGAAGCTTTCTTT. Encoded protein: CASSPPTDPNTEAFF.

V gene TRBV14 combines with J gene TRBJ2-5; D gene unclear. This CDR3 comprises 12 residues. V lost 1 base, J lost 5 bases, and 5 bases lay in between. The germline V gene has CDR1 SGHDN and CDR2 FVKESK. The CDR3 sequence is CASSQVFETQYF. The CDR3 coding sequence is TGTGCCAGCAGCCAAGTCTTTGAGACCCAGTACTTC.

V is TRBV30 and J is TRBJ1-1; tentative D call: TRBD1 (5 bases). Germline loops: CDR1 GTSNPN, CDR2 SVGIG (reference sequence). V lost 2 bases and J lost 1, with 8 bases in between. This CDR3 region has 13 residues. The CDR3 loop is CAWSLQENTEAFF. For the CDR3, the DNA is TGTGCCTGGAGTTTACAGGAGAACACTGAAGCTTTCTTT.

The chain uses TRBV19 and TRBJ2-1, with 13 nucleotides matching TRBD2. The CDR3 has 17 residues. Germline V gene data show CDR1 as LNHDA and CDR2 as SQIVND (reference sequence). V dropped 5 bases and J dropped 2; count of bases not matched to a gene: 6. CDR3 sequence: CASSATGLAGPYNEQFF. The CDR3 nucleotides read TGTGCCAGTAGTGCAACGGGACTAGCGGGACCCTACAATGAGCAGTTCTTC.

This clone was found once. V and J are TRBV15 and TRBJ2-5; D is ambiguous. This CDR3 has 15 residues. The germline gives CDR1 LNHNV, CDR2 YYDKDF (reference sequence). V lost 0 bases and J 2 bases, leaving 10 bases between the germline ends. CDR3 in DNA: TGTGCCACCAGCAGAGATGGGTGGGGACAAGAGACCCAGTACTTC. Amino acid sequence: CATSRDGWGQETQYF. Full variable domain (outside the CDR3, taken from reference TRBV15 and TRBJ2-5): DAMVIQNPRYQVTQFGKPVTLSCSQTLNHNVMYWYQQKSSQAPKLLFHYYDKDFNNEADTPDNFQSRRPNTSFCFLDIRSPGLGDTAMYLCATSRDGWGQETQYFGPGTRLLVL.

The chain recombines TRBV9 with TRBJ2-7; 12 nucleotides line up with TRBD1. CDR3 length equals 14 residues. The V and J ends lost 4 bases and 4 bases, in that order; junction bases with no gene match: 3. In germline, CDR1 is SGDLS, CDR2 YYNGEE. The CDR3 sequence is CASSSGQGAYEQYF. The DNA of the CDR3 is TGTGCCAGCAGCTCGGGACAGGGGGCATACGAGCAGTACTTC.

The chain is built from TRBV10-2 and TRBJ1-2, with TRBD1 as a possible D gene (6 bases). The CDR3 extends over 16 amino acids. Per germline, CDR1 WSHSY and CDR2 SAAADI. Trimming left V 6 bases short and J 2 bases short, with 19 bases between. CDR3 sequence: CASSETTGFWNYGYTF. The DNA of the CDR3 is TGCGCCAGCAGCGAGACTACAGGGTTTTGGAACTATGGCTACACCTTC.

This sequence joins TRBV15 and TRBJ2-5, with D possibly TRBD1 on 6 matching bases. This CDR3 is built from 14 residues. Germline loops: CDR1 LNHNV, CDR2 YYDKDF (reference sequence). Trimming stripped 0 bases from V and 2 bases from J, with 7 bases between. The CDR3 bases are TGTGCCACCAGCAGAGAGGACAGACAAGAGACCCAGTACTTC. Protein sequence: CATSREDRQETQYF.

This clone was observed once. The chain combines TRBV24-1 with TRBJ2-7; 10 bases are a match to TRBD2. The CDR3 spans 13 residues. Germline V gene sequence: CDR1 KGHDR, CDR2 SFDVKD. Unmatched junction bases numbered 3, after V lost 6 bases and J lost 5 bases. CDR3 region: CATSKREGDEQYF. The CDR3, as DNA: TGTGCCACCAGTAAGCGGGAGGGCGACGAGCAGTACTTC.

The chain joins TRBV2 to TRBJ2-2, with 10 bases fitting TRBD2. Germline V lookup: CDR1 SNHLY, CDR2 FYNNEI. Trimming at V came to 2 bases and at J to 5 bases, leaving 14 bases not matched to a gene. The CDR3 has 19 residues. The CDR3 DNA reads TGTGCCAGCAGTGAACGCCCCCCGCAGCGGGAGGGTGGGACCGGGGAGCTGTTTTTT. It is translated as CASSERPPQREGGTGELFF. The whole variable domain, filled in from reference TRBV2 and TRBJ2-2, reads EPEVTQTPSHQVTQMGQEVILRCVPISNHLYFYWYRQILGQKVEFLVSFYNNEISEKSEIFDDQFSVERPDGSNFTLKIRSTKLEDSAMYFCASSERPPQREGGTGELFFGEGSRLTVL.

This chain connects TRBV7-8 to TRBJ2-1, with 7 bases lining up with TRBD2. V shed 2 bases, J shed 8 bases, and the junction held 15 bases outside the gene matches. Germline values: CDR1 SGHVS, CDR2 FQNEAQ. The CDR3 runs 17 residues. The CDR3 nucleotides are TGTGCCAGCAGCTTATTTATGGGGACTACGGAACGGGATGAGCAGTTCTTC. Translation gives CASSLFMGTTERDEQFF.

The genes are TRBV5-1 and TRBJ1-1, with D perhaps TRBD1 (6 bases). Trimming removed 4 bases from V and 1 base from J, with 14 bases in between. The germline V gene has CDR1 SGHRS and CDR2 YFSETQ. The CDR3 sequence is 15 residues long. CDR3 sequence reads: CASSNGDNQNTEAFF. The CDR3 DNA follows: TGCGCCAGCAGCAACGGGGACAACCAGAACACTGAAGCTTTCTTT.

The chain is built from TRBV5-4 and TRBJ1-6; D not resolved. There are 18 residues in the CDR3. Trimming took off 5 bases at V and 0 bases at J, with 18 bases between the two ends. Germline V gene lookup returns CDR1 SGHNT and CDR2 YYREEE (reference sequence). The CDR3 nucleotides are TGTGCCAGCAGAACCCGAATCCCTCCGAGCTCCTATAATTCACCCCTCCACTTT. This sequence encodes CASRTRIPPSSYNSPLHF.

V and J are TRBV5-1 and TRBJ2-7; weak D call: TRBD1 (6 bases). With 1 base removed from V and 0 bases from J, the gap between germline ends came to 8 bases. The CDR3 consists of 14 residues. The germline gives CDR1 SGHRS, CDR2 YFSETQ. The CDR3 DNA reads TGCGCCAGCAGCTTGCGGGACAACTCCTACGAGCAGTACTTC. Translation gives CASSLRDNSYEQYF.

V and J are TRBV2 and TRBJ2-5; no firm D call. The V and J ends lost 6 bases and 0 bases respectively, with 14 bases between them. Germline CDR1 is SNHLY and CDR2 is FYNNEI. This CDR3 has 15 residues. CDR3 residues: CASSYASLNQETQYF. The CDR3 DNA sequence: TGTGCCAGCAGCTACGCCAGCCTCAACCAAGAGACCCAGTACTTC.

The V and J genes are TRBV7-9 and TRBJ2-7, with 8 bases identical to TRBD1. The germline V gene has CDR1 SEHNR and CDR2 FQNEAQ (reference sequence). This CDR3 has 15 amino acids. V lost 1 base, J lost 4 bases, and 6 bases stayed unmatched. The CDR3 spells CASSLVGQGGYEQYF. The CDR3 coding sequence is TGTGCCAGCAGCTTAGTTGGACAGGGTGGTTACGAGCAGTACTTC.

The chain links TRBV4-3 to TRBJ2-3; 13 bases are a match to TRBD2. This CDR3 contains 20 residues. Germline CDR1 LGHNA, CDR2 YSLEER. V was pared by 0 bases and J by 0 bases, with 9 bases of the junction left unmatched. The CDR3 sequence: CASSQDLGTSGILSTDTQYF. In nucleotides, the CDR3 is TGCGCCAGCAGCCAAGATCTGGGGACTAGCGGGATACTAAGCACAGATACGCAGTATTTT.

The chain uses TRBV15 and TRBJ1-2; D is perhaps TRBD1 (5 bases). CDR1 is LNHNV and CDR2 is YYDKDF in the germline V gene (reference sequence). The V end was cut by 5 bases, the J end by 2 bases, with 15 bases between. The CDR3 is 15 residues long. Written as DNA, the CDR3 is TGTGCCACCAGCTCTCAGATGGCAGGGAACTATGGCTACACCTTC. Translation: CATSSQMAGNYGYTF.

This chain links TRBV7-9 with TRBJ2-3; D is uncertain. V lost 4 bases, J lost 1 base, and 15 bases lay in between. Germline loops: CDR1 SEHNR, CDR2 FQNEAQ (reference sequence). The CDR3 contains 16 residues. The CDR3 protein is CASSSLLTERTDTQYF. The CDR3 region has the DNA TGTGCCAGCAGCTCCCTTCTTACGGAACGCACAGATACGCAGTATTTT.

The CDR3, as DNA: TGCGCCAGCAGTCAGGCCGGGACCCCGTGGACTGAAGCTTTCTTT. Its translation: CASSQAGTPWTEAFF. The chain employs TRBV23-1 and TRBJ1-1, with a tentative D call TRBD1 (5 bases). TRBV23-1 is identified as an open reading frame with a role that is uncertain. The length of the CDR3 is 15 residues. V lost 3 bases and J 5 bases, leaving 16 bases between the germline ends.

As regards this clone: Other DNA sequences within the sample encode an identical CDR3. The V call is TRBV10-3, the J call TRBJ2-7, with 9 bases that match TRBD2. V lost 4 bases and J lost 3; bases outside the gene matches: 1. In germline, CDR1 is ENHRY, CDR2 SYGVKD. This CDR3 comprises 13 residues. CDR3 amino acids: CAISGLAVYEQYF. The CDR3 coding sequence is TGTGCCATCAGTGGACTAGCGGTCTACGAGCAGTACTTC.

Worth noting for this clone: At the DNA level, this CDR3 is encoded by other sequences in the same sample as well. The rearrangement uses TRBV18 and TRBJ2-3, with 7 bases that match TRBD2. V lost 3 bases, J lost 3 bases, and 6 bases stayed unmatched. From germline, CDR1 is KGHSH and CDR2 LQKENI. The length of the CDR3 is 15 residues. CDR3 DNA sequence: TGTGCCAGCTCACCTTTGGCGGGAGATACAGATACGCAGTATTTT. Translation: CASSPLAGDTDTQYF.

The V call is TRBV5-4, the J call TRBJ2-5; the match to TRBD1 covers 9 bases. The V gene end was trimmed by 5 bases and the J gene end by 4 bases; junction bases not matched to a gene: 6. This CDR3 has 14 amino acids. Per germline, CDR1 SGHNT and CDR2 YYREEE (reference sequence). The CDR3 here is CASSLQGAGETQYF. CDR3 sequence (DNA): TGTGCCAGCAGTCTACAGGGGGCAGGAGAGACCCAGTACTTC.

The chain couples TRBV19 to TRBJ2-5, with unresolved D. Trimming removed 3 bases from V and 1 base from J, with 0 bases in between. The CDR3 has 11 residues. The V gene's germline CDR1 is LNHDA and CDR2 SQIVND (reference sequence). Here the CDR3 reads CASSIQETQYF. CDR3 nucleotides: TGTGCCAGTAGTATCCAAGAGACCCAGTACTTC.

DNA of the CDR3: TGTGCCTGGGCGGATAGGGGGCCGGGGAACACTGAAGCTTTCTTT. Residues: CAWADRGPGNTEAFF. The V call is TRBV30, the J call TRBJ1-1; 7 bases map to TRBD1. This CDR3 has 15 residues. The germline V gene has CDR1 GTSNPN and CDR2 SVGIG (reference sequence). Trimming took 5 bases from V and 1 from J; bases not matched to a gene: 10.

The chain joins TRBV7-2 to TRBJ1-5; D gene uncertain. With 1 base removed from V and 2 bases from J, the gap between germline ends came to 9 bases. Germline V CDR1 and CDR2: SGHTA, FQGNSA. CDR3 length: 15 amino acids. Written as DNA, the CDR3 is TGTGCCAGCAGCTTAGGGGTATTGGGCAATCAGCCCCAGCATTTT. This sequence encodes CASSLGVLGNQPQHF.

This clone was counted a single time. V usage is TRBV11-3 and J usage is TRBJ2-2; TRBD2 matches at 11 bases. Germline trimming cut 3 bases from V and 1 base from J; bases unmatched to any gene: 1. CDR3 length: 16 amino acids. In germline, CDR1 is SGHNT, CDR2 YENEEA. The CDR3 region is CASSFGTSGNTGELFF. CDR3 bases: TGTGCCAGCAGCTTCGGGACTAGCGGGAACACCGGGGAGCTGTTTTTT.